These 24 T cell receptor beta chains share one sample of origin, sequenced in a study of T cell repertoires in cytomegalovirus infection (dated 2019 in TCRdb). Their target antigens are unknown. TCRdb records Illumina HiSeq 1500 as the sequencer. TCRdb took the public reads, trimmed them with fastp at Q25, ran MiXCR for clone calling and kept in-frame beta chains. Under each unique CDR3 protein, matching rows form one entry showing the most common genes and DNA. The sample yields a few hundred thousand distinct CDR3 sequences; 35% to 50% were counted once. The top ten hold 40% to 60% of the sample. What the treatment or condition label conveys for this sample: in vitro stimulation with specific CMV peptide epitopes to enrich CMV-specific T cells. Here the sequenced sample was cultured PBMCs, taken from culture after CMV antigen stimulation. The receptors were gathered from a human donor in good health (CMV status not recorded). Some clones in this sample may be carry-over from other donors' samples.

V gene TRBV6-1 combines with J gene TRBJ2-1, with a tentative D call TRBD1 (6 bases). Trimming removed 4 bases at V and 9 bases at J, with 19 bases between. The length of the CDR3 is 15 residues. Germline CDR1 reads MNHNS; CDR2 reads SASEGT. CDR3 region: CASSARAPVDSEQFF. DNA for the CDR3: TGTGCCAGCAGTGCCCGGGCCCCAGTGGACAGTGAGCAGTTCTTC.

V is TRBV7-8 and J is TRBJ1-2, with D unresolved. The germline V gene encodes CDR1 SGHVS and CDR2 FQNEAQ. V was pared by 9 bases and J by 2 bases, with 19 bases between. There are 15 residues in the CDR3. CDR3 loop: CASGARRFANYGYTF. Here the CDR3 DNA reads TGTGCCAGTGGAGCGCGGCGGTTCGCAAACTATGGCTACACCTTC.

There are many counts of this clonotype. The rearrangement uses TRBV7-2 and TRBJ2-5; D gene ambiguous. This CDR3 region has 11 residues. V lost 5 bases, J lost 9 bases, and 10 bases lay in between. Per germline, CDR1 SGHTA and CDR2 FQGNSA. The CDR3 coding sequence is TGTGCCAGCAGCCCCTTAGACTCCCAGTACTTC. Translation gives CASSPLDSQYF.

This clonotype was seen more than once but under ten times. The V gene is TRBV4-3, the J gene TRBJ2-1; 9 bases map to TRBD2. V lost 3 bases to trimming and J lost 0 bases; unmatched junction nucleotides: 6. Germline lookup yields CDR1 LGHNA and CDR2 YSLEER. The CDR3 covers 17 residues. CDR3 loop: CASSQGYSGSSYNEQFF. The CDR3, as DNA: TGCGCCAGCAGCCAGGGCTATAGCGGGAGCTCCTACAATGAGCAGTTCTTC.

The genes are TRBV24-1 and TRBJ2-5; D ambiguous. The CDR3 runs to 14 residues. Per the germline V gene, CDR1 is KGHDR and CDR2 is SFDVKD. V was trimmed by 1 base and J by 1 base, leaving 6 bases between them. CDR3 sequence reads: CATSDLGIQETQYF. CDR3 nucleotides: TGTGCCACCAGTGATTTAGGTATCCAAGAGACCCAGTACTTC.

This rearrangement joins TRBV6-1 to TRBJ2-7; TRBD1 matches at 8 bases. Germline CDR1 is MNHNS and CDR2 is SASEGT. V lost 5 bases, J lost 3 bases, and 6 bases stayed unmatched. This CDR3 comprises 14 residues. CDR3 sequence: CASSRRDRNYEQYF. In nucleotides, the CDR3 is TGTGCCAGCAGTCGACGGGACAGGAACTACGAGCAGTACTTC.

The table lists this clonotype with a few counts. CDR3 amino acids: CASSGRRENTGELFF. The CDR3 DNA reads as TGTGCCAGCAGTGGAAGGCGGGAGAACACCGGGGAGCTGTTTTTT. This chain connects TRBV2 to TRBJ2-2, with D possibly being TRBD2 (6 bases). The CDR3 loop spans 15 amino acids. V was shortened by 4 bases and J by 1 base, with 10 bases between the two germline ends. Germline-derived CDR1 and CDR2 are SNHLY and FYNNEI.

The chain recombines TRBV7-9 with TRBJ1-6; D is perhaps TRBD1 (5 bases). Deletions cut 1 base from V and 14 bases from J, with 18 bases between. Germline values: CDR1 SEHNR, CDR2 FQNEAQ (reference sequence). The CDR3 has 15 residues. In DNA form, the CDR3 reads TGTGCCAGCAGCTTAGGGGCAGGGAGGAGTTCGGCCCTCCACTTT. This encodes CASSLGAGRSSALHF.

This rearrangement joins TRBV6-6 to TRBJ1-3; D is possibly TRBD1 (5 bases). The V and J ends lost 0 bases and 7 bases respectively, with 16 bases between them. Germline V gives CDR1 MNHNY, CDR2 SVGAGI (reference sequence). This CDR3 has 16 amino acids. CDR3: CASSYSTGHSPNTIYF. DNA of the CDR3: TGTGCCAGCAGTTACTCGACTGGACATAGTCCCAACACCATATATTTT.

This clonotype was observed a single time. The CDR3 nucleotides are TGTGCCAGCAGCCCTCCCGGGACTAGCGGATACAATGAGCAGTTCTTC. Its translation is CASSPPGTSGYNEQFF. The V gene is TRBV11-2, the J gene TRBJ2-1; TRBD2 aligns across 11 bases. CDR3 length: 16 amino acids. Germline-derived CDR1 and CDR2 are SGHAT and FQNNGV. The V and J ends lost 5 bases and 4 bases, in that order; junction bases with no gene match: 7.

This clonotype has a handful of counts. This rearrangement joins TRBV19 to TRBJ2-3, with D possibly TRBD1 on 5 matching bases. The CDR3 loop spans 13 amino acids. CDR1 and CDR2 (germline): LNHDA, SQIVND (reference sequence). Trimming shortened V by 10 bases and J by 5 bases, and 16 bases separated the two germline ends. CDR3 region: CAKKDRGQDTQYF. The CDR3 nucleotides read TGTGCCAAAAAGGATCGCGGACAAGATACGCAGTATTTT. The whole variable domain, remainder taken from reference TRBV19 and TRBJ2-3, is DGGITQSPKYLFRKEGQNVTLSCEQNLNHDAMYWYRQDPGQGLRLIYYSQIVNDFQKGDIAEGYSVSREKKESFPLTVTSAQKNPTAFYLCAKKDRGQDTQYFGPGTRLTVL.

The chain has TRBV12-3 or TRBV12-4 and TRBJ2-7; tentative D call: TRBD1 (6 bases). The V and J ends lost 5 bases and 1 base respectively, with 18 bases between them. The CDR3 extends over 16 amino acids. The CDR3 region is CASSPRLGTNSYEQYF. CDR3 nucleotide sequence: TGTGCCAGCAGTCCCCGTCTCGGGACAAATTCCTACGAGCAGTACTTC.

J is TRBJ1-1 and V is TRBV12-3 or TRBV12-4; possibly TRBD1 for D (6 bases). Trimming took off 8 bases at V and 9 bases at J, with 19 bases between the two ends. This CDR3 region has 13 residues. The CDR3 loop is CASLGTATGQAFF. The CDR3 nucleotides read TGTGCCAGCCTGGGGACCGCGACAGGCCAAGCTTTCTTT.

There are a few counts of this clonotype. The gene calls are TRBV9 and TRBJ1-2, with 10 positions matching TRBD1. The CDR3 covers 13 residues. In germline, CDR1 is SGDLS, CDR2 YYNGEE. V dropped 3 bases and J dropped 8; count of bases not matched to a gene: 4. CDR3 DNA: TGTGCCAGCAGCGCGGGACAGGGGTTCGGCTACACCTTC. Translated, it gives CASSAGQGFGYTF.

The V and J genes are TRBV27 and TRBJ1-2, with D uncertain. Trimming pared 5 bases from V and 1 base from J, leaving 8 bases between. CDR3 length: 13 amino acids. Germline V lookup: CDR1 MNHEY, CDR2 SMNVEV (reference sequence). For the CDR3, the DNA is TGTGCCAGCAGTAGATCCGGTAACTATGGCTACACCTTC. Its protein product is CASSRSGNYGYTF.

This clonotype was detected many times. The chain carries TRBV10-3 and TRBJ2-1; 10 nucleotides match TRBD2. CDR1 is ENHRY and CDR2 is SYGVKD in the germline V gene. The ends lost 6 bases at V and 7 bases at J; junction bases unmatched: 9. CDR3 size: 15 residues. This chain's CDR3 is CAISDWTSGSNEQFF. The CDR3 coding sequence is TGTGCCATCAGCGATTGGACTAGCGGATCAAATGAGCAGTTCTTC.

This clonotype was seen only a few times. The genes are TRBV7-2 and TRBJ2-1; TRBD2 might be the D (5 bases). The CDR3 loop spans 14 amino acids. CDR1 is SGHTA and CDR2 is FQGNSA in the germline V gene. Between the trimmed V and J ends, which lost 1 base and 9 bases, there was a span of 13 bases. CDR3 sequence: CASSLGTPSAEQFF. Written as DNA, the CDR3 is TGTGCCAGCAGCTTAGGGACTCCTAGTGCTGAGCAGTTCTTC.

This clonotype has a handful of counts. This chain links TRBV7-2 with TRBJ2-2; unclear D gene. Trimming removed 0 bases at V and 2 bases at J, with 4 bases between. CDR3 length: 14 amino acids. CDR1 SGHTA and CDR2 FQGNSA come from the germline V gene. The CDR3 DNA reads as TGTGCCAGCAGCTTAGCTACCAACACCGGGGAGCTGTTTTTT. It codes for CASSLATNTGELFF.

The chain combines TRBV2 with TRBJ2-7; TRBD2 matches at 12 bases. Trimming cost V 4 bases and J 5 bases; bases outside gene matches: 12. The CDR3 has 17 amino acids. Germline V lookup: CDR1 SNHLY, CDR2 FYNNEI. The CDR3 DNA sequence: TGTGCCAGCAGTGGACTAGCGGGGGCAGGGATCGACAACGAGCAGTACTTC. This encodes CASSGLAGAGIDNEQYF.

V is TRBV20-1 and J is TRBJ2-7; D might be TRBD1 (6 bases). Germline V CDR1 and CDR2: DFQATT, SNEGSKA (reference sequence). The V gene lost 6 bases and the J gene lost 0 bases, with 15 bases spanning the gap. The CDR3 sequence is 14 residues long. In nucleotides, the CDR3 is TGCAGTGCCACGCGACCGGGACACTCCTACGAGCAGTACTTC. Translation gives CSATRPGHSYEQYF.

This clonotype was observed a few times. The chain joins TRBV24-1 to TRBJ2-7; D assignment may be TRBD1 or TRBD2 (6 bases each). Germline CDR1 and CDR2: KGHDR and SFDVKD. This CDR3 has 14 residues. Between the trimmed V and J ends, which lost 9 bases and 5 bases, there was a span of 19 bases. CDR3 protein: CATVPQQGGNEQYF. The CDR3 coding sequence is TGTGCCACCGTCCCTCAACAGGGAGGTAACGAGCAGTACTTC.

There are a few counts of this clonotype. The V call is TRBV6-1, the J call TRBJ2-1; TRBD2 matches at 13 bases. This CDR3 is 15 amino acids long. CDR1 and CDR2 (germline): MNHNS, SASEGT. J was trimmed by 3 bases and V by 7 bases; bases with no gene match: 3. CDR3 in DNA: TGTGCCAGCACCGGGACTAGCGGGAACTACAATGAGCAGTTCTTC. Its protein product is CASTGTSGNYNEQFF.

The chain is built from TRBV7-2 and TRBJ2-7; D gene uncertain. Germline V gene data show CDR1 as SGHTA and CDR2 as FQGNSA. Trimming removed 1 base from V and 1 base from J, with 11 bases in between. CDR3 length equals 15 residues. The CDR3 loop is CASSLGSLGSYEQYF. For the CDR3, the DNA is TGTGCCAGCAGCTTAGGTTCTCTGGGATCCTACGAGCAGTACTTC.

This sequence joins TRBV5-4 and TRBJ2-1, with a weak D call TRBD1 (6 bases). CDR1 and CDR2 (germline): SGHNT, YYREEE (reference sequence). Deletions cut 4 bases from V and 4 bases from J, with 15 bases between. The length of the CDR3 is 15 residues. CDR3 sequence (DNA): TGTGCCAGCAGCCCGCCCGGGACAATATACAATGAGCAGTTCTTC. It translates to CASSPPGTIYNEQFF.